This record covers a single TCR beta chain. These data come from a study of blood T cell repertoires in COVID-19. Study background: Samples of COVID-19 (acute and convalescent) were obtained from the United States, Italy and Spain. The cDNA or gDNA used as material had been derived from T cells, B-cell-depleted T cells, or PBMCs.

The authors' processing: Amplifying reference gene primers gave estimates of nucleated cell counts. Clones were read by immunoSEQ multiplex PCR, and TCRdb kept only the in-frame ones, dropping some. D and trimming were read from the DNA, whereas the V and J calls and clone size are those reported in that table. The sample holds roughly 34,000 clones, around nine tenths seen once. V lost 5 bases and J lost 2, with 9 bases in between. Germline values: CDR1 MNHNY, CDR2 SVGAGI (reference sequence). CDR3 size: 13 residues. The chain is built from TRBV6-6 and TRBJ1-2; no definite D call. Sequenced: peripheral blood. The receptor was derived from a woman aged 70-85 years with active COVID-19. This chain's CDR3 is CASSDDGNYGYTF. As DNA, the CDR3 is TGTGCCAGCAGTGATGACGGGAACTATGGCTACACCTTC.